This record covers a single TCR beta chain. These data are taken from a study of somatic mutations in cytotoxic T cells in rheumatoid arthritis. TCRdb's table, derived via immunoSEQ multiplex PCR, lists solely in-frame clones and lacks some. The sample lists more than 15,000 clones, about four fifths occurring once. The CDR3 is made up of 15 amino acids. Sequenced sample: CD8+ T cells sorted from blood. The clonotype was recovered from an adult with rheumatoid arthritis. This rearrangement joins TRBV1 to TRBJ2-5. TRBV1 is deemed a pseudogene. The CDR3 sequence is CTSSQECCFKETQYF. CDR3 nucleotide sequence: TGCACCAGCAGCCAAGAATGTTGCTTCAAAGAGACCCAGTACTTC.